The 9 T cell receptor beta chains given below trace back to one sample, sequenced in a study of blood T cells in healthy people across ages. PCR was performed a second time for roughly 6 to 12 cycles using a sample-barcoded 5' primer and a J-beta primer mix. One entry per CDR3 protein results from TCRdb running MiXCR on the 5' RACE reads. The sample shows 700,000 to 800,000 distinct CDR3 sequences, around 40% of them seen only once. Sample: blood. The receptors originated from a woman aged 55-69 years in good health.

The chain recombines TRBV4-2 with TRBJ2-3; 12 bases fit TRBD2. The CDR3 is 18 residues long. The germline CDR1 and CDR2 sequences are LGHNA and YNFKEQ. V lost 0 bases to trimming and J lost 4 bases; unmatched junction nucleotides: 8. The CDR3 region is CASSQDSLAGGRADTQYF. CDR3 in DNA: TGTGCCAGCAGCCAAGACAGCCTAGCGGGAGGGCGGGCAGATACGCAGTATTTT.

With respect to this clonotype: Mismatch with germline at one junction end may stem from a read error. This rearrangement joins TRBV20-1 to TRBJ2-3; no definite D call. This CDR3 contains 13 residues. Germline values: CDR1 DFQATT, CDR2 SNEGSKA (reference sequence). DNA for the CDR3: TGCAGTGTTAGAGTGGTCACCGCAGATACGCAGTATTTT. Encoded protein: CSVRVVTADTQYF.

This clonotype was detected only a few times. The CDR3 region is CASSSEGGNIQYF. The CDR3 coding sequence is TGCGCCAGCAGCTCGGAGGGGGGAAACATTCAGTACTTC. The V and J genes are TRBV5-1 and TRBJ2-4; D is possibly TRBD1 or TRBD2 (6 bases each). The CDR3 contains 13 residues. Germline CDR1 reads SGHRS; CDR2 reads YFSETQ. Trimming left V 3 bases short and J 6 bases short, with 10 bases between.

This clonotype was picked up a small number of times. V and J are TRBV6-6 and TRBJ1-1; D gene uncertain. The germline CDR1 and CDR2 sequences are MNHNY and SVGAGI (reference sequence). V was cut by 2 bases and J by 5 bases, with 15 bases left in between. CDR3 length: 15 amino acids. CDR3 region: CASSYGLPGSTEAFF. The CDR3 coding sequence is TGTGCCAGCAGTTACGGTCTTCCAGGTTCGACTGAAGCTTTCTTT.

This clonotype was seen repeatedly, ten times or more. This rearrangement joins TRBV3-1 to TRBJ2-1; 8 bases align to TRBD1. The CDR3 length is 14 residues. Germline assignment: CDR1 LGHDT and CDR2 YNNKEL (reference sequence). V shed 4 bases, J shed 9 bases, and the junction held 8 bases outside the gene matches. CDR3 sequence: CASSRRTGFSEQFF. CDR3 bases: TGTGCCAGCAGCCGCCGGACAGGGTTTAGTGAGCAGTTCTTC.

The V call is TRBV7-3, the J call TRBJ2-2, with D unresolved. Germline CDR1 and CDR2: SGHTA and FQGTGA. V lost 2 bases and J lost 2, with 6 bases in between. CDR3 length: 14 amino acids. In nucleotides, the CDR3 is TGTGCCAGCAGCTTACCGAGTAACACCGGGGAGCTGTTTTTT. As protein: CASSLPSNTGELFF. Filled out from reference TRBV7-3 and TRBJ2-2, the complete variable domain reads GAGVSQTPSNKVTEKGKYVELRCDPISGHTALYWYRQSLGQGPEFLIYFQGTGAADDSGLPNDRFFAVRPEGSVSTLKIQRTERGDSAVYLCASSLPSNTGELFFGEGSRLTVL.

This clonotype was picked up a small number of times. The chain combines TRBV18 with TRBJ1-5, with 9 nucleotides matching TRBD1. The CDR3 loop spans 17 amino acids. V dropped 9 bases and J dropped 3; count of bases not matched to a gene: 15. The germline V gene has CDR1 KGHSH and CDR2 LQKENI. The CDR3 coding sequence is TGTGCCAGTCCACGGAGAGGACAGGGGAAACCCAATCAGCCCCAGCATTTT. It codes for CASPRRGQGKPNQPQHF.

CDR3 nucleotide sequence: TGTGCCAGCAGCTCCCGCGGGGCAGCCAGCAGCTCCTACAATGAGCAGTTCTTC. Encoded protein: CASSSRGAASSSYNEQFF. This chain connects TRBV7-2 to TRBJ2-1, with D perhaps matching TRBD2 (6 bases). V was pared by 4 bases and J by 0 bases, with 19 bases between. The germline V gene has CDR1 SGHTA and CDR2 FQGNSA. The CDR3 sequence is 18 residues long.

V usage is TRBV2 and J usage is TRBJ2-1; 11 bases are a match to TRBD2. The germline CDR1 and CDR2 sequences are SNHLY and FYNNEI. Trimming removed 5 bases from V and 8 bases from J; junction bases left unmatched: 8. CDR3 size: 15 residues. CDR3 region: CASSRTSGSRDEQFF. The CDR3 bases are TGTGCCAGCAGTCGTACTAGCGGGAGTAGGGATGAGCAGTTCTTC. Looking up the rest from reference TRBV2 and TRBJ2-1 gives the full variable domain: EPEVTQTPSHQVTQMGQEVILRCVPISNHLYFYWYRQILGQKVEFLVSFYNNEISEKSEIFDDQFSVERPDGSNFTLKIRSTKLEDSAMYFCASSRTSGSRDEQFFGPGTRLTVL.